These 3 T cell receptor beta chains share one sample of origin, sequenced in a study of Ad26.COV2.S vaccination and SARS-CoV-2 variants. The treatment here: around 19 received Ad26.COV2.S at low or high dose, single or two shots; 5 received placebo; per-sample allocation not given. Sampling occurred on day 63 after the first vaccine or placebo injection. Clones were read by immunoSEQ multiplex PCR, and TCRdb kept only the in-frame ones, dropping some. The sample consists of 400,000 to 500,000 clones, 89% of them appearing once. The sequencing here drew on peripheral blood, taken in a trial of Ad26.COV2.S vaccine versus placebo. The receptor set was obtained from a person between 18 and 59 years old who received the Ad26.COV2.S COVID-19 vaccine or a placebo.

This chain uses TRBV2 with TRBJ2-5; D possibly corresponds to TRBD2 (6 bases). CDR1 and CDR2 from the germline V gene are SNHLY and FYNNEI. The CDR3 covers 16 residues. V was shortened by 4 bases and J by 7 bases, with 22 bases between the two germline ends. The CDR3 sequence: CASSGEVADHLGTQYF. The CDR3 DNA is TGTGCCAGCAGTGGAGAAGTAGCGGATCATTTAGGGACCCAGTACTTC.

This clone showed up just a few times. V usage is TRBV10-3 and J usage is TRBJ1-6, with D maybe TRBD1 (5 bases). The germline CDR1 and CDR2 sequences are ENHRY and SYGVKD. V shed 2 bases and J shed 4 bases, with 9 bases lying between them. The CDR3 loop spans 15 amino acids. DNA of the CDR3: TGTGCCATCAGTGAGGCAGGGACGTATAATTCACCCCTCCACTTT. The encoded protein is CAISEAGTYNSPLHF.

The J gene is TRBJ2-5, the V gene TRBV5-4; 7 positions agree with TRBD2. Trimming at V came to 2 bases and at J to 4 bases, leaving 11 bases not matched to a gene. The length of the CDR3 is 16 residues. The germline CDR1 and CDR2 sequences are SGHNT and YYREEE (reference sequence). The CDR3, as DNA: TGTGCCAGCAGCTTAGGCGGGGGAGGACGAGTAGAGACCCAGTACTTC. It codes for CASSLGGGGRVETQYF.